This T cell receptor beta chain was sequenced during a study of T cells in localized non-small cell lung cancer. Study-level findings and limits: Because only a single region of the tumor was sequenced, heterogeneity remains possible. There was an association of higher blood T cell density with longer overall survival. A median of approximately 54 clones ranked among the top 100 in tumor appeared in adjacent lung.

Concerning this clone itself: Its target is not known.

TCRdb keeps only in-frame clones here, not all; method: immunoSEQ multiplex PCR. The sample comprises 25,000 to 30,000 clones, over 80% of which are singletons, and roughly 4% rests with the top ten. Germline values: CDR1 MNHEY, CDR2 SVGAGI. The CDR3 length is 15 residues. V trimming: 4 bases; J trimming: 3 bases; junction bases outside the gene matches: 8. Material: peripheral blood mononuclear cells, obtained before any cancer treatment. This TCR came from a woman aged 40-69 years with stage III lung adenocarcinoma. The chain carries TRBV6-5 and TRBJ2-5; 7 bases fit TRBD1. CDR3 sequence reads: CASSSTGVGEETQYF. CDR3 nucleotide sequence: TGTGCCAGCAGTTCCACAGGGGTTGGGGAAGAGACCCAGTACTTC.